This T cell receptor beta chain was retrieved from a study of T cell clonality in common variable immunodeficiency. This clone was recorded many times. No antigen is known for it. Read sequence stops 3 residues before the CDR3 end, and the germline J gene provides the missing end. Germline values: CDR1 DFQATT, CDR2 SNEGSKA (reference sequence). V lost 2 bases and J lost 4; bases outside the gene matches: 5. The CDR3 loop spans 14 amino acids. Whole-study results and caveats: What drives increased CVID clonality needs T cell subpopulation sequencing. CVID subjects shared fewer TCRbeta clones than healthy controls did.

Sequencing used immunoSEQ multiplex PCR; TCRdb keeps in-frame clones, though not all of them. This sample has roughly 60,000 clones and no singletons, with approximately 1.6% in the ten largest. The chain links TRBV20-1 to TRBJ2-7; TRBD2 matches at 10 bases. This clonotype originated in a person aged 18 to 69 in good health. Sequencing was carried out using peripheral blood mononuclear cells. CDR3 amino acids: CSARTSGATYEQYF. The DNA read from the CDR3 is TGCAGTGCTAGAACTAGCGGGGCCACGTACGAG.